This T cell receptor beta chain derives from a study of T-cell reconstitution after alpha-beta-depleted transplantation in children (TCRdb year 2016). General notes on the study: Using TCR repertoire profiling, the study quantitatively followed how T-cell immune reconstitution unfolded in children after TCRalphabeta/CD19-depleted allogeneic hematopoietic cell transplantation. What the study reported, not specific to this receptor: Hyperexpanded clone frequencies declined over subsequent months; after one year, T-cell counts and TCRbeta diversity were mostly attributed to newly produced T cells. Apparently early alphabetaT-cell count recovery about two months after transplant reportedly relied on only several hundred rapidly expanded clones derived from non-depleted graft cells. In some patients, the high TCRbeta diversity seen at day 60 was put down to recipient T cells and intrathymic progenitors that had survived conditioning.

This sample's treatment or condition label indicates: allogeneic hematopoietic cell transplantation with graft depleted of TCRalphabeta T cells and CD19 B cells. Transplant recipients were children who received TCRalphabeta/CD19-depleted allogeneic hematopoietic cell grafts. V and J are trimmed by 7 bases and 2 bases, and the gene matches miss 16 bases of the junction. The CDR3 spans 18 residues, from the cysteine through the phenylalanine. Only CDR3 DNA is held: 54 bases, read in frame from base 1. The library came from PCR. The listed sequencing device is Illumina HiSeq 2500. TCR library preparation used molecular barcoding, with unique molecular identifiers applied to normalize quantification of the TCRbeta repertoire. TCRdb trimmed the raw reads at Q25, called clones with MiXCR and kept productive beta chains. Each entry is one CDR3 protein sequence, shown with its most common DNA and genes. Recorded for this sample are a few hundred thousand distinct CDR3 sequences; around two fifths of them occurred a single time. The leading ten clones occupy under 35% of the sample.

Of note for this clonotype: Its antigen specificity is not known. No base-level quality is on record; no much larger clone is a single base apart.

The rearranged segments are TRBV12-3 or TRBV12-4 and TRBJ2-1, and TRBD2 matches 8 of the central bases. The clonotype was recovered from a girl between 2 and 10 years old with aplastic anemia, due to receive a stem cell transplant. The sequenced sample was PBMCs, obtained before TCRalphabeta/CD19-depleted stem cell transplant. The CDR3 sequence is CASTQRAGGQVPYNEQFF. The nucleotide sequence reads TGTGCCAGCACCCAACGTGCGGGGGGCCAAGTCCCCTACAATGAGCAGTTCTTC.